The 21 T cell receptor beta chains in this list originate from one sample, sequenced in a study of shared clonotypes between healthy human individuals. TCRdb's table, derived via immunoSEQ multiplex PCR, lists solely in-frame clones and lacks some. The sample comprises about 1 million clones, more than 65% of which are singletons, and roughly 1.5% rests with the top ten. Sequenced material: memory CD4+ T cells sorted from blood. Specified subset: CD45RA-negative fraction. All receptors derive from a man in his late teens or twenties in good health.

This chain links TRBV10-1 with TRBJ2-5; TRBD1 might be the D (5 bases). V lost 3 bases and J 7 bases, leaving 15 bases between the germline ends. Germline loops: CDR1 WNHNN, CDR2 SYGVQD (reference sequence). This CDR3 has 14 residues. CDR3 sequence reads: CASSEFGREGTQYF. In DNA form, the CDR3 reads TGCGCCAGCAGTGAATTCGGCAGGGAAGGGACCCAGTACTTC.

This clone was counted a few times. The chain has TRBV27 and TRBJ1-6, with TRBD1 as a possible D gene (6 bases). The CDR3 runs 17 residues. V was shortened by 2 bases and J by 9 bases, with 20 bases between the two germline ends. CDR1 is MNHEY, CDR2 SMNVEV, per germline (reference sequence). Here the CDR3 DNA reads TGTGCCAGCAGTTTAGCCGGCCCCACAGGGACGGGTTCACCCCTCCACTTT. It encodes CASSLAGPTGTGSPLHF.

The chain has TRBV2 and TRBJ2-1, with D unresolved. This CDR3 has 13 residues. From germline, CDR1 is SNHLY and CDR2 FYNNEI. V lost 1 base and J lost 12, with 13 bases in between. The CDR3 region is CASSEGFRQSQFF. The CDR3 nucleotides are TGTGCCAGCAGTGAAGGGTTCAGGCAGTCGCAGTTCTTC.

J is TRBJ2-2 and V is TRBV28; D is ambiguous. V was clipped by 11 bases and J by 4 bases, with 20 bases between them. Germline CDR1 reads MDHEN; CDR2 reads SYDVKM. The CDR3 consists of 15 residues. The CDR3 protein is CACQKGSIGTGELFF. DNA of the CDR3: TGTGCCTGTCAGAAGGGTTCCATCGGCACCGGGGAGCTGTTTTTT.

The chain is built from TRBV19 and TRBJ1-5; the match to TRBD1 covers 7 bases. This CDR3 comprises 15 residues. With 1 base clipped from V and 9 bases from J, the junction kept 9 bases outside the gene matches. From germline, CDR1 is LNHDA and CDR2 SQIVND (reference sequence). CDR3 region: CASSIVGQRSGPQHF. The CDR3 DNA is TGTGCCAGTAGTATAGTGGGACAGAGAAGTGGGCCCCAGCATTTT.

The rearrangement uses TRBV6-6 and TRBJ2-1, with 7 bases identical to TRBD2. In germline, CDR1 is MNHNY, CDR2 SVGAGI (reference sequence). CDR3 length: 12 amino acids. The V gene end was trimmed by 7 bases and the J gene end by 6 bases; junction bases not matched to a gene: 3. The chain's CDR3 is CASTREGNEQFF. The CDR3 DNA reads TGTGCCAGCACGAGGGAGGGCAATGAGCAGTTCTTC.

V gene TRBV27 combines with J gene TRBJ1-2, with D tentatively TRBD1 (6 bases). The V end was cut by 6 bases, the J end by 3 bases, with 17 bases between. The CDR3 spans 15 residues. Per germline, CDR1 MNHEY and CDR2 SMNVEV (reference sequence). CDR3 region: CASRPVGGADYGYTF. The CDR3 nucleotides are TGTGCCAGCAGACCCGTCGGGGGGGCTGACTATGGCTACACCTTC.

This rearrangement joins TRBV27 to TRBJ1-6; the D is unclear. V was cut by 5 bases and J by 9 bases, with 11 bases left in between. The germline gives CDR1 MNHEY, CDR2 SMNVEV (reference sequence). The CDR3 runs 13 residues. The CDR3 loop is CASSKMRISPLHF. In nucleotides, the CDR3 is TGTGCCAGCAGTAAAATGAGAATTTCACCCCTCCACTTT.

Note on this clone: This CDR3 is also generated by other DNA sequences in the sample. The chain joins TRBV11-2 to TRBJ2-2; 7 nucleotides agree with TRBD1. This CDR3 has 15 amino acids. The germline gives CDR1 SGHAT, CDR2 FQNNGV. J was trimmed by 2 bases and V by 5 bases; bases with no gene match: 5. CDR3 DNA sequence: TGTGCCAGCAGCAGTAACAGGGGTAACACCGGGGAGCTGTTTTTT. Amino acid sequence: CASSSNRGNTGELFF.

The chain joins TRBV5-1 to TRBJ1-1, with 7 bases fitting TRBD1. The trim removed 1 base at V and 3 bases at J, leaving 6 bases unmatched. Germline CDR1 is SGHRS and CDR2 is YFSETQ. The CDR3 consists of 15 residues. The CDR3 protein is CASSLRGGKDTEAFF. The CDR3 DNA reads TGCGCCAGCAGCTTGAGAGGGGGCAAAGACACTGAAGCTTTCTTT.

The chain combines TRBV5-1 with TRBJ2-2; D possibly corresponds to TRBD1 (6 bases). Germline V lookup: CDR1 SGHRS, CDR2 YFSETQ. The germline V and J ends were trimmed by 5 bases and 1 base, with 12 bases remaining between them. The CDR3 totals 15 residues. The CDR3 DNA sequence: TGCGCCAGCAGTATTACAGGGATGAACACCGGGGAGCTGTTTTTT. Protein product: CASSITGMNTGELFF.

CDR3: CASSEGQGYNSPLHF. In nucleotides, the CDR3 is TGTGCCAGCAGTGAAGGACAGGGTTATAATTCACCCCTCCACTTT. This sequence joins TRBV6-1 and TRBJ1-6; 7 bases match TRBD1. Germline CDR1 and CDR2: MNHNS and SASEGT. The CDR3 runs to 15 residues. The J segment lost 4 bases and the V segment lost 1 base, leaving 1 base of the junction unmatched.

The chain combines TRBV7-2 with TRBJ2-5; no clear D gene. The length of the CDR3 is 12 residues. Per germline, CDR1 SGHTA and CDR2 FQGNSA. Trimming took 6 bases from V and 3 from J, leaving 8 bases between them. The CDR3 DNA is TGTGCCAGCAGTTCCTTCGAAGAGACCCAGTACTTC. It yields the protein CASSSFEETQYF.

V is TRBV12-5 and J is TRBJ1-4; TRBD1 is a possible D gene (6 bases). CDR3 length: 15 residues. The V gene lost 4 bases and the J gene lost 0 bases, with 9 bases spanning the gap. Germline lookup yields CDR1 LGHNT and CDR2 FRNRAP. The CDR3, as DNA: TGTGCTAGTGGTTCGGACAGAGCAACTAATGAAAAACTGTTTTTT. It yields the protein CASGSDRATNEKLFF.

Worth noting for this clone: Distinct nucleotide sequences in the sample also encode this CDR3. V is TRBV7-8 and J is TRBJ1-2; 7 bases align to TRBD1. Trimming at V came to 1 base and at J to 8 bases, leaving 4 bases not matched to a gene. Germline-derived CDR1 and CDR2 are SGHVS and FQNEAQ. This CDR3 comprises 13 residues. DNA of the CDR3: TGTGCCAGCAGCTTAGGACAGGGTCTCGGCTACACCTTC. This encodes CASSLGQGLGYTF.

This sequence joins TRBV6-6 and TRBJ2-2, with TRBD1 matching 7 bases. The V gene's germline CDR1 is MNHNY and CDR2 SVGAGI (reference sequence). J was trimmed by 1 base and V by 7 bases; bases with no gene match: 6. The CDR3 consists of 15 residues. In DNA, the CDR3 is TGTGCCAGCACCTCAAACAGGGGGAACACCGGGGAGCTGTTTTTT. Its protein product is CASTSNRGNTGELFF.

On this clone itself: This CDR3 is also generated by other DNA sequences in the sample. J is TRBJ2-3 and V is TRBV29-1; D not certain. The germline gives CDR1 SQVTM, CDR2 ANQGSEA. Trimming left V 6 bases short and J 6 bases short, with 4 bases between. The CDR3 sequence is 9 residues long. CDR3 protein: CSVGDTQYF. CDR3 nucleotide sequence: TGCAGCGTCGGCGATACGCAGTATTTT.

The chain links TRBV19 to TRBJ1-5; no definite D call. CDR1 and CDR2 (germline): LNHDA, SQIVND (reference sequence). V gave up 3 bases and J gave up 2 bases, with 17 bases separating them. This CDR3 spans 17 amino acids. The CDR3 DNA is TGTGCCAGTAGTATGGATAGGGTTGGGGTAGGCAATCAGCCCCAGCATTTT. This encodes CASSMDRVGVGNQPQHF.

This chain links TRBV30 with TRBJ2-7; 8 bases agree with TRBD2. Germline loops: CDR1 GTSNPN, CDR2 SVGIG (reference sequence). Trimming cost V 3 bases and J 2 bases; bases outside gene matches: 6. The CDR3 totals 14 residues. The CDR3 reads CAWSAAGGTYEQYF. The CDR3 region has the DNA TGTGCCTGGAGCGCCGCGGGAGGTACCTACGAGCAGTACTTC. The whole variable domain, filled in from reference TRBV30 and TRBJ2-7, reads SQTIHQWPATLVQPVGSPLSLECTVEGTSNPNLYWYRQAAGRGLQLLFYSVGIGQISSEVPQNLSASRPQDRQFILSSKKLLLSDSGFYLCAWSAAGGTYEQYFGPGTRLTVT.

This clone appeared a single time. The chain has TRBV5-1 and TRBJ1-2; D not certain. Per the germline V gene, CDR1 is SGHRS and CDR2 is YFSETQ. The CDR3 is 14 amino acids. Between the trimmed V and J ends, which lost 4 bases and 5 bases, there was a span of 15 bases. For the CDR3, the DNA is TGCGCCAGCAGCAAGGACGCTTCGGGATATGGCTACACCTTC. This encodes CASSKDASGYGYTF. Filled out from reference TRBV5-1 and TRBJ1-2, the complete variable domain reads KAGVTQTPRYLIKTRGQQVTLSCSPISGHRSVSWYQQTPGQGLQFLFEYFSETQRNKGNFPGRFSGRQFSNSRSEMNVSTLELGDSALYLCASSKDASGYGYTFGSGTRLTVV.

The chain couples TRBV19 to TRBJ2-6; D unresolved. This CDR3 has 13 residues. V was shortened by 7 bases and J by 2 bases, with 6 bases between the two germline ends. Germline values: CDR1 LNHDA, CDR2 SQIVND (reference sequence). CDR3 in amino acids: CASKPAGANVLTF. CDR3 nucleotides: TGTGCCAGTAAACCAGCTGGGGCCAACGTCCTGACTTTC. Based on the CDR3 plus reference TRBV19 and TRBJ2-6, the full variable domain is DGGITQSPKYLFRKEGQNVTLSCEQNLNHDAMYWYRQDPGQGLRLIYYSQIVNDFQKGDIAEGYSVSREKKESFPLTVTSAQKNPTAFYLCASKPAGANVLTFGAGSRLTVL.